This paragraph covers one T cell receptor beta chain sequence. The CDR3 covers 15 residues. CDR1 and CDR2 (germline): SGHRS, YFSETQ. V was shortened by 0 bases and J by 2 bases, with 11 bases between the two germline ends. Per the original data handling: Researchers report that nucleated cell counts were estimated from reference gene primer amplification. The table came from immunoSEQ multiplex PCR; TCRdb's copy has only in-frame clones and leaves some out. The DNA gave D and trimming, while V, J and clone size come from that table. Of about 200,000 clones in the sample, approximately 88% were seen once. This sample is part of a study of blood T cell repertoires in COVID-19.

The origin of this receptor is a woman aged 18-30 years who had recovered from COVID-19. Specimen: PBMCs or T cells enriched from blood (not recorded which). V and J are TRBV5-1 and TRBJ1-2; perhaps TRBD1 as D (6 bases). CDR3 nucleotides: TGCGCCAGCAGCTTGGCCTGGGGGCCGAACTATGGCTACACCTTC. Its translation: CASSLAWGPNYGYTF.